This T cell receptor (beta chain) was obtained from a study of Graves' ophthalmopathy and Graves' hyperthyroidism. Study-wide context: Upon initial diagnosis and before any treatment, peripheral blood was collected.

The stable label applied to hyperthyroidism with no ophthalmopathy within 18 months of follow-up. If patients had other autoimmune diseases, uncontrolled infections, pregnancy or lactation, they were excluded. Researchers took RNA transcripts and amplified TCR beta CDR3 regions from them. RT-PCR with HTBI primers came first, then second-round multiplex PCR. Each CDR3 protein gets one entry after TCRdb re-called the multiplex PCR reads with MiXCR. The table lists about 390,000 distinct CDR3 sequences, about a sixth of them singletons. This clonotype was found many times. The CDR3 spans 14 residues. V was pared by 0 bases and J by 3 bases, with 6 bases between.

The rearrangement uses TRBV12-3 or TRBV12-4 and TRBJ1-5; D uncertain. The TCR sequence derives from an adult woman with stable Graves' hyperthyroidism. Sequenced input: peripheral blood. CDR3 residues: CASSLAGSNQPQHF. CDR3 DNA sequence: TGTGCCAGCAGTTTAGCAGGGTCCAATCAGCCCCAGCATTTT.